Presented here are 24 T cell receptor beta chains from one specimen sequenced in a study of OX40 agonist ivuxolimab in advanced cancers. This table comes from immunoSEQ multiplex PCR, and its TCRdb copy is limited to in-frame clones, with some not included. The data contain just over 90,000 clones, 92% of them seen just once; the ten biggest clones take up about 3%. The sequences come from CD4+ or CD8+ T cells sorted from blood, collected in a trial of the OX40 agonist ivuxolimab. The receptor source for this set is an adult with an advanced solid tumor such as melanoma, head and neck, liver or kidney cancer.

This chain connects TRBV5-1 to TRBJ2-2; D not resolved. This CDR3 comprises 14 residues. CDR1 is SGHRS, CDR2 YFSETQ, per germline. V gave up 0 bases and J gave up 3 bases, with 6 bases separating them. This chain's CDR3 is CASSLARDTGELFF. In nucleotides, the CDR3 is TGCGCCAGCAGCTTGGCTCGGGACACCGGGGAGCTGTTTTTT.

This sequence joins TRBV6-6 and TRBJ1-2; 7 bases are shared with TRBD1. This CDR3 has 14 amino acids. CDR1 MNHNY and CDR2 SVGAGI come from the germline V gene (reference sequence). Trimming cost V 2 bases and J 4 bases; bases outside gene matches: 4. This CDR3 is CASSYPDRPYGYTF. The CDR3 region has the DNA TGTGCCAGCAGTTACCCGGACAGGCCCTATGGCTACACCTTC.

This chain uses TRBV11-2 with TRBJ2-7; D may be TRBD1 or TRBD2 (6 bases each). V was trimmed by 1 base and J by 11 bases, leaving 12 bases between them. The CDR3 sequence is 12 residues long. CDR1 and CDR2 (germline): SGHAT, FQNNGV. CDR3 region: CASSLGGGQEYF. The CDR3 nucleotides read TGTGCCAGCAGCTTAGGTGGGGGGCAAGAGTACTTC.

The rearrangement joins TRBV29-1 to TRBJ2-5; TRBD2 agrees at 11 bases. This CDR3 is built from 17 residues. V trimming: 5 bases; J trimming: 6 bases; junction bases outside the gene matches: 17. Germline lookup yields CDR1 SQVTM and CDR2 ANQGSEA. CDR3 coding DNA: TGCAGCGTTTTGACAGGGGGTTTGGCTAGCGGGAGGAAGACCCAGTACTTC. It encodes CSVLTGGLASGRKTQYF.

CDR3 bases: TGCGCCAGCAGCCTCGGACAGGGGGGAAGTCAGCCCCAGCATTTT. Encoded protein: CASSLGQGGSQPQHF. The rearrangement uses TRBV4-1 and TRBJ1-5; 10 nucleotides line up with TRBD1. The CDR3 loop spans 15 amino acids. Losses at the gene ends were 4 bases for V and 6 bases for J; bases not matched to a gene: 6. Germline-derived CDR1 and CDR2 are MGHRA and YSYEKL.

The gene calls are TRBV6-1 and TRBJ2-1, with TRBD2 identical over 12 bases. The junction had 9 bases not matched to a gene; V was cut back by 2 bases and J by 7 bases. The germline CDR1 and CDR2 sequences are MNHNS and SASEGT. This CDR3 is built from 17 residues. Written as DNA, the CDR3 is TGTGCCAGCAGTGAATTTGGGCTAGCGGGAGGGCCGAATGAGCAGTTCTTC. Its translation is CASSEFGLAGGPNEQFF.

CDR3 nucleotides: TGTGCCAGCAGTTTGAATGGGCAGGCGGACTACAATGAGCAGTTCTTC. Its translation is CASSLNGQADYNEQFF. The chain recombines TRBV27 with TRBJ2-1; D uncertain. CDR1 is MNHEY, CDR2 SMNVEV, per germline (reference sequence). This CDR3 comprises 16 residues. V was trimmed by 3 bases and J by 3 bases, leaving 15 bases between them.

CDR3 region: CASSIDGSSGANVLTF. The DNA of the CDR3 is TGTGCCAGCAGCATTGACGGAAGCTCTGGGGCCAACGTCCTGACTTTC. The V and J genes are TRBV5-4 and TRBJ2-6; no firm D call. Germline V gives CDR1 SGHNT, CDR2 YYREEE (reference sequence). The length of the CDR3 is 16 residues. Trimming left V 4 bases short and J 0 bases short, with 11 bases between. The full variable domain, with the rest looked up from reference TRBV5-4 and TRBJ2-6, is ETGVTQSPTHLIKTRGQQVTLRCSSQSGHNTVSWYQQALGQGPQFIFQYYREEENGRGNFPPRFSGLQFPNYSSELNVNALELDDSALYLCASSIDGSSGANVLTFGAGSRLTVL.

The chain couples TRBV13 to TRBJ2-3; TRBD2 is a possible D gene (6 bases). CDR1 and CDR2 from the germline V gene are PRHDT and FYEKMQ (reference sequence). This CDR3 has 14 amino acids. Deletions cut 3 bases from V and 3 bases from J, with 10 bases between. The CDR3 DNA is TGTGCCAGCAGCTTGTCGGGAGTGACAGATACGCAGTATTTT. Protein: CASSLSGVTDTQYF.

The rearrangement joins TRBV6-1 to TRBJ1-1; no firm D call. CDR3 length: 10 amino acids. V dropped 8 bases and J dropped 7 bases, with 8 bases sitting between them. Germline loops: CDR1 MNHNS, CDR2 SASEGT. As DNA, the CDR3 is TGTGCCAGCGGACCCCTTGAAGCTTTCTTT. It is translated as CASGPLEAFF.

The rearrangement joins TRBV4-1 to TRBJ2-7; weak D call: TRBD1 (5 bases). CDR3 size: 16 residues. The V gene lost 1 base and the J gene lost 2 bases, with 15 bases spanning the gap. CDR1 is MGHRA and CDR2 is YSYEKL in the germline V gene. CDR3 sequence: CASSQAGSFPPYEQYF. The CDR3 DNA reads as TGCGCCAGCAGCCAAGCAGGGTCATTTCCACCCTACGAGCAGTACTTC.

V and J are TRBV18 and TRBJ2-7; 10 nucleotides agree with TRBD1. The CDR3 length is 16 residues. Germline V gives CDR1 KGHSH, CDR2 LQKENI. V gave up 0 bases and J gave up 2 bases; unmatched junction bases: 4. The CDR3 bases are TGTGCCAGCTCACCACCGACAGGGGGCCCCGCCTACGAGCAGTACTTC. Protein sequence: CASSPPTGGPAYEQYF.

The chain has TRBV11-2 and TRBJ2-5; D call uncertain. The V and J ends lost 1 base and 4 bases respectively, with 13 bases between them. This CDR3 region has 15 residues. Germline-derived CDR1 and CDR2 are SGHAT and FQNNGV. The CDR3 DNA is TGTGCCAGCAGCTTAGCCAGCCGAAGAGGAGAGACCCAGTACTTC. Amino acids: CASSLASRRGETQYF. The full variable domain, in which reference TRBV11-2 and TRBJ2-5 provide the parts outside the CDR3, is EAGVAQSPRYKIIEKRQSVAFWCNPISGHATLYWYQQILGQGPKLLIQFQNNGVVDDSQLPKDRFSAERLKGVDSTLKIQPAKLEDSAVYLCASSLASRRGETQYFGPGTRLLVL.

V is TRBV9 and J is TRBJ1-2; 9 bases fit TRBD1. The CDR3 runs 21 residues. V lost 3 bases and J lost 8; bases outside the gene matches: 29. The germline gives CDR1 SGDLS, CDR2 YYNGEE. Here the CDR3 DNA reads TGTGCCAGCAGCGCACCCCGATGGGGGGGGAGACCGGGACAGGGACCGCTAGGCTACACCTTC. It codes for CASSAPRWGGRPGQGPLGYTF.

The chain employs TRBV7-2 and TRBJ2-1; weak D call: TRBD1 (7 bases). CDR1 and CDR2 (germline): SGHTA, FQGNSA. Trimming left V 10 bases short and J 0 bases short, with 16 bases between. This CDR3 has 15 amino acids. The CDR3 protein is CATAGGRSSYNEQFF. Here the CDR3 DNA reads TGTGCCACCGCAGGGGGGAGGAGCTCCTACAATGAGCAGTTCTTC.

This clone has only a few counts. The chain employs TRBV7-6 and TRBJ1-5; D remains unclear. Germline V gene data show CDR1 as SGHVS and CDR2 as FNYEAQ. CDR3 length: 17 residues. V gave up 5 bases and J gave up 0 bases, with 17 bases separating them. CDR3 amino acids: CASSPRTSEYSNQPQHF. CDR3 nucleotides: TGTGCCAGCAGCCCCCGGACGTCCGAATATAGCAATCAGCCCCAGCATTTT. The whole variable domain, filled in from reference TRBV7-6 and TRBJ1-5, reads GAGVSQSPRYKVTKRGQDVALRCDPISGHVSLYWYRQALGQGPEFLTYFNYEAQQDKSGLPNDRFSAERPEGSISTLTIQRTEQRDSAMYRCASSPRTSEYSNQPQHFGDGTRLSIL.

As DNA, the CDR3 is TGTGCCAGCAGCTTAGATAGAAGGTCTGGGGGCGAGTTTTTT. It specifies CASSLDRRSGGEFF. This chain links TRBV11-2 with TRBJ1-4, with TRBD1 as a possible D gene (6 bases). This CDR3 is 14 amino acids long. Trimming cost V 0 bases and J 16 bases, with 18 bases left between them. CDR1 SGHAT and CDR2 FQNNGV come from the germline V gene.

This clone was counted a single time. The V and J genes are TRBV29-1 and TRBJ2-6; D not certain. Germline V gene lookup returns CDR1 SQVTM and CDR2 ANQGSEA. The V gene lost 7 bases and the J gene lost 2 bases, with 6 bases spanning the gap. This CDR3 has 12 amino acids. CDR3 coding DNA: TGCAGCGCGGTTACTGGGGCCAACGTCCTGACTTTC. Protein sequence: CSAVTGANVLTF. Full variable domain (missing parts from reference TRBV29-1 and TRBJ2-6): SAVISQKPSRDICQRGTSLTIQCQVDSQVTMMFWYRQQPGQSLTLIATANQGSEATYESGFVIDKFPISRPNLTFSTLTVSNMSPEDSSIYLCSAVTGANVLTFGAGSRLTVL.

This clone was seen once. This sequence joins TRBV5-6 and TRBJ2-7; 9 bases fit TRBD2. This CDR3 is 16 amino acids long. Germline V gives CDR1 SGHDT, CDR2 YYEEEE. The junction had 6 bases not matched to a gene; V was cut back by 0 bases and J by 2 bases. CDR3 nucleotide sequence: TGTGCCAGCAGCTTGGGACTAGCGGATACTCCCTACGAGCAGTACTTC. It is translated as CASSLGLADTPYEQYF.

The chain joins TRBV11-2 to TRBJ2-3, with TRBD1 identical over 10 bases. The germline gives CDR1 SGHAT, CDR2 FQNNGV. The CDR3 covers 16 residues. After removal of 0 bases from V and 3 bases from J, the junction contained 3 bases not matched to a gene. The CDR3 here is CASSLEGQGGTDTQYF. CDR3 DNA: TGTGCCAGCAGCTTAGAAGGACAGGGGGGAACAGATACGCAGTATTTT.

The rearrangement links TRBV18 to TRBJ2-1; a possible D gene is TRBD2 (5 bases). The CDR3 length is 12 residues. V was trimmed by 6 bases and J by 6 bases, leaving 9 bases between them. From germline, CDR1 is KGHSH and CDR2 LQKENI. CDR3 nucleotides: TGTGCCAGCTCCGATCGGGGCAATGAGCAGTTCTTC. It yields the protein CASSDRGNEQFF. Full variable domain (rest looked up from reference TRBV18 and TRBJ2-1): NAGVMQNPRHLVRRRGQEARLRCSPMKGHSHVYWYRQLPEEGLKFMVYLQKENIIDESGMPKERFSAEFPKEGPSILRIQQVVRGDSAAYFCASSDRGNEQFFGPGTRLTVL.

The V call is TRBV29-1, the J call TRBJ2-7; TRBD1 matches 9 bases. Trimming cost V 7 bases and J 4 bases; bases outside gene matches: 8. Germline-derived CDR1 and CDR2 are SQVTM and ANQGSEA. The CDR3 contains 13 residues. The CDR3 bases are TGCAGCGCAACAGGGGGCGCGACGTACGAGCAGTACTTC. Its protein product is CSATGGATYEQYF.

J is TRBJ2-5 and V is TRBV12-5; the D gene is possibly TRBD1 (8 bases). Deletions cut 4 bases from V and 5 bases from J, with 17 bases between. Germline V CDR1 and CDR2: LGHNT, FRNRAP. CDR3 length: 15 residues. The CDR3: CASGSWTGRGETQYF. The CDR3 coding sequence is TGTGCTAGTGGTTCCTGGACAGGGCGGGGGGAGACCCAGTACTTC.

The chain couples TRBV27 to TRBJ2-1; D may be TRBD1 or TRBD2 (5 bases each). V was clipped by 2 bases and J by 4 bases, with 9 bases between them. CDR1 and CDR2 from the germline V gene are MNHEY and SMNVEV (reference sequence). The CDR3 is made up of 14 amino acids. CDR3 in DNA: TGTGCCAGCAGTTTAAGGGACCTTTACAATGAGCAGTTCTTC. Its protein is CASSLRDLYNEQFF.